This entry concerns a single T cell receptor beta chain. This clonotype was counted many times. The target of this receptor is not known. No base quality information exists; no much larger clone differs at one position. This sample is part of a study of identical twins (dated by TCRdb to between 2015 and 2016). Study-level background: The study deep-sequenced TCR alpha and beta repertoires from monozygotic twins, unrelated adults of various ages and cord blood to test whether fetal clonotypes persist. Replicate twin experiments were performed at different times using different library preparation protocols to rule out contamination.

What the work shows at the level of the full study, not this receptor alone: Invariant T cells such as MAIT and iNKT could partly confound zero-insertion analyses, though diverse VJ usage argued against this for most clonotypes. Because the same donors could not be followed over many years, the conclusions depended on cross-sectional statistical analysis. In monozygotic twins, out-of-frame TCR alpha sharing was systematically underestimated by recombination models, although the models agreed with sharing between unrelated individuals. The excess sharing between twins in beta out-of-frame sequences was weaker because fewer shared sequences reduced the signal-to-noise ratio. Out-of-frame TCR alpha sequences shared between twins showed an excess of low generation-probability sequences compared with coincidental sharing between unrelated individuals. Fewer insertions were carried by abundant cord blood beta clonotypes; a weaker similar trend was observed in young adult naive repertoires, while no such trend was observed in memory repertoires.

Every donor in the study was a healthy Caucasian. Three pairs of female monozygotic twins, all aged 18 to 29 years, made up the twin cohort. Miltenyi CD45RO+ enrichment and human naive T-cell isolation kits were used to isolate memory (CD45RO+) and naive T cells from PBMC. Library prep was done by 5' RACE. TCRdb lists the instrument as Illumina HiSeq 2000. A universal primer binding site was added through template switching, and the final cDNA carried a unique molecular identifier so that TCR cDNA molecules could be counted accurately. First-strand cDNA for TCR alpha and beta chains was synthesized from specific primers in the conserved constant-segment region. To control for contamination, each cDNA library was double barcoded with a SMART-Mk sample barcode plus Illumina barcodes. Two successive PCR steps introduced TruSeq adapter sequences along with Illumina sample barcodes. The Illumina HiSeq platform was used with custom primers to sequence TCR alpha and beta cDNA libraries. The paper's data handling went like this. Raw reads were processed with MiGEC to extract unique molecular identifiers, and MiXCR was used to determine CDR3 positions. Recombination models were inferred per individual with the repgenHMM and IGoR tools using an EM algorithm. The tcR package in R was used for shared clonotype analysis, with sharing normalized by the product of cloneset sizes. To study raw recombination without the effects of thymic and clonal selection, out-of-frame nonproductive sequences were analyzed. Using fastp trimming at Q25 and MiXCR clonotype assembly, TCRdb reanalyzed the public sequencing data and kept in-frame beta chains. Rows matching on CDR3 protein sequence are summarized as one entry with the most common DNA and genes. The V and J calls and clone size come from TCRdb's table, not from the authors' own analysis. This sample comprises hundreds of thousands of distinct CDR3 sequences, roughly 7% of them detected only once. The top ten hold 3% to 4.5% of the sample.

The germline V gene supplies CDR1 SGHVS and CDR2 FQNEAQ. At the junction V is shortened by 5 bases and J by 0 bases; bases outside the gene matches: 8. Its CDR3 holds 16 amino acids, cysteine through phenylalanine. Only CDR3 DNA is held: 48 bases, read in frame from base 1. The data also belong to a second study, concerning yellow fever vaccine responses in identical twins. As the second paper documents: The authors reported that the T cell response to vaccination in identical twins appeared partly convergent and partly personalized. Focusing on identical twins, the study followed the T cell clones that responded to the vaccine, and did so with precision.

Recombination joined TRBV7-8 with TRBJ2-5; 8 bases in the middle match TRBD2. The sequence came from a woman between 18 and 29 years old in good health. The source material was memory (CD45RO+) T cells sorted from blood. According to the study, the label for this sample's cell subset or site signals: CD45RO+ enriched T cells. The nucleotides read TGTGCCAGCAGCCTAGGGTCTAGCGGGCACCAAGAGACCCAGTACTTC. This gives the protein CASSLGSSGHQETQYF.